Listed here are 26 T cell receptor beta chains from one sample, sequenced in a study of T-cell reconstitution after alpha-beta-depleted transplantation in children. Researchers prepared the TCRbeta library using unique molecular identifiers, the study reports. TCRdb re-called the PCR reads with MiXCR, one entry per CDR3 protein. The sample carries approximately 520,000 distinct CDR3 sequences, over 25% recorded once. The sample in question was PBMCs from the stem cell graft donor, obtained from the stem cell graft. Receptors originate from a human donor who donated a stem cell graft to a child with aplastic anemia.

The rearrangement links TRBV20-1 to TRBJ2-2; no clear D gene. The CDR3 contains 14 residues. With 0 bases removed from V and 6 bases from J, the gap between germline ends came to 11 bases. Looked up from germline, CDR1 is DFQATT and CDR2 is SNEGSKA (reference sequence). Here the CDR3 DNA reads TGCAGTGCTAGAGATCGGCCAAACCCCGGGGAGCTGTTTTTT. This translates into CSARDRPNPGELFF.

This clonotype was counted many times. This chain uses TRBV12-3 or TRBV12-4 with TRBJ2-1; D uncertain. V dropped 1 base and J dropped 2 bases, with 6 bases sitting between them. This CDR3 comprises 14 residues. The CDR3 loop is CASSLGLAYNEQFF. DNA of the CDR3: TGTGCCAGCAGTTTAGGCCTGGCCTACAATGAGCAGTTCTTC.

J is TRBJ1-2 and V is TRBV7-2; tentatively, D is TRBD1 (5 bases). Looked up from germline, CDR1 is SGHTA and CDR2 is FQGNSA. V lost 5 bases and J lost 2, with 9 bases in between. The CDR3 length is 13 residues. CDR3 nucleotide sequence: TGTGCCAGCAGCCGGACAAGCAACTATGGCTACACCTTC. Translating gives CASSRTSNYGYTF.

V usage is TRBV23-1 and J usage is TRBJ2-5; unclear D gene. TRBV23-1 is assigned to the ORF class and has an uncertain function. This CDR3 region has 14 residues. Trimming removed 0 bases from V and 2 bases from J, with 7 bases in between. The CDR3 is CASSQSVDQETQYF. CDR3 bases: TGCGCCAGCAGTCAATCCGTAGATCAAGAGACCCAGTACTTC.

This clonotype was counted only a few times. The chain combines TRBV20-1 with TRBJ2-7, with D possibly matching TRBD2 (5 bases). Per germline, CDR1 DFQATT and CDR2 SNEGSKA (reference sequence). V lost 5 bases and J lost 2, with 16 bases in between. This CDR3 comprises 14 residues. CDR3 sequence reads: CSAPLAGSTYEQYF. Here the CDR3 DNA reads TGCAGTGCTCCTCTAGCCGGCAGTACCTACGAGCAGTACTTC.

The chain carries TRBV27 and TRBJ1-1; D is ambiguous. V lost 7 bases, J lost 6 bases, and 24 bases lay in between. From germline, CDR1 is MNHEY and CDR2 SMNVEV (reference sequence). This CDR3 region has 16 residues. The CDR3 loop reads CASTPFPRQVGAEAFF. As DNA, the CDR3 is TGTGCCAGCACCCCATTTCCCAGGCAAGTAGGAGCTGAAGCTTTCTTT.

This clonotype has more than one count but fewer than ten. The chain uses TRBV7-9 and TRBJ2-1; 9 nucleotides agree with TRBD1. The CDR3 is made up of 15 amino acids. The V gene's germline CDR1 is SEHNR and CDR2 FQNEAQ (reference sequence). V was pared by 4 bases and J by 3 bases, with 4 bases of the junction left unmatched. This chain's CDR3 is CASSSPGQGYNEQFF. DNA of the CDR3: TGTGCCAGCAGCTCTCCGGGACAGGGCTACAATGAGCAGTTCTTC.

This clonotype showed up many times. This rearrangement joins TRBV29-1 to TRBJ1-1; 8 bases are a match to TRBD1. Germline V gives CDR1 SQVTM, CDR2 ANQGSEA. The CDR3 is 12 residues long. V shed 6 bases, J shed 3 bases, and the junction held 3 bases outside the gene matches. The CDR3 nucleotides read TGCAGCGTAGGACAGGGACACACTGAAGCTTTCTTT. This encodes CSVGQGHTEAFF.

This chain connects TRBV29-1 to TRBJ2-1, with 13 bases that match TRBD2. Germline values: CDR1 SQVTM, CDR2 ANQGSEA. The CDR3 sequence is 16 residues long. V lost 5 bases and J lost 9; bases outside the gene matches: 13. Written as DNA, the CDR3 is TGCAGCGTTAAGGGGCCCGGACTAGCGGGAGTCAGTGAGCAGTTCTTC. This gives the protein CSVKGPGLAGVSEQFF.

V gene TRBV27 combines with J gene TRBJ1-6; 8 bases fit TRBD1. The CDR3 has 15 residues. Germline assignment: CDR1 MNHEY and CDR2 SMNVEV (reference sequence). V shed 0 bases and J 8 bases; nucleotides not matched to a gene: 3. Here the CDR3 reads CASSLSWTGYSPLHF. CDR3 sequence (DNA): TGTGCCAGCAGTTTATCCTGGACAGGGTATTCACCCCTCCACTTT.

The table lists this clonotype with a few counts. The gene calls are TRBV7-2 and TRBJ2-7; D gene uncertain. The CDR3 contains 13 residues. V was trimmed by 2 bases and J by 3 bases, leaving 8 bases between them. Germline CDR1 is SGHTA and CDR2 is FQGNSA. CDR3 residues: CASSLRGGYEQYF. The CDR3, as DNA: TGTGCCAGCAGCTTAAGAGGTGGCTACGAGCAGTACTTC.

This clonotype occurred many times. DNA for the CDR3: TGCAGCGTTGAGGGACATCCTACCCAAGAGACCCAGTACTTC. It is translated as CSVEGHPTQETQYF. This chain uses TRBV29-1 with TRBJ2-5; TRBD1 might be the D (6 bases). The germline gives CDR1 SQVTM, CDR2 ANQGSEA. CDR3 size: 14 residues. V was shortened by 3 bases and J by 1 base, with 12 bases between the two germline ends.

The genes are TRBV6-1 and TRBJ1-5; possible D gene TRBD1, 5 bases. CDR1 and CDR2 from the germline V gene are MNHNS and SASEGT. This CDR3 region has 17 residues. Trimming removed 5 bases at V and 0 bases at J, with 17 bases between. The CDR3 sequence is CASSPILTEYSNQPQHF. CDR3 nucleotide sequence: TGTGCCAGCAGTCCGATCCTGACAGAATATAGCAATCAGCCCCAGCATTTT.

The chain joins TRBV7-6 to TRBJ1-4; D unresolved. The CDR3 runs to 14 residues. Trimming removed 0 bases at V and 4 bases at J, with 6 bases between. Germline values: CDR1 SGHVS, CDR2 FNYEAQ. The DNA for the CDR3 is TGTGCCAGCAGCTTAGCCCAGTATAATGAAAAACTGTTTTTT. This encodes CASSLAQYNEKLFF.

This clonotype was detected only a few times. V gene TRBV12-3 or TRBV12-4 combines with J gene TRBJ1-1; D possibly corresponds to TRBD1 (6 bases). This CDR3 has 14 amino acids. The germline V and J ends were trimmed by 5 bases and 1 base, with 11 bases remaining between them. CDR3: CASSGRDKNTEAFF. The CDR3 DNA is TGTGCCAGCAGTGGCCGGGACAAGAACACTGAAGCTTTCTTT.

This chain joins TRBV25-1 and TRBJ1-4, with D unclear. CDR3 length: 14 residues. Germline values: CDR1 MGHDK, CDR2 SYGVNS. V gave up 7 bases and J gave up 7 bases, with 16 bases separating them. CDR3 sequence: CASMGRGFGEKLFF. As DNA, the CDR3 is TGTGCCAGCATGGGTCGAGGGTTTGGTGAAAAACTGTTTTTT.

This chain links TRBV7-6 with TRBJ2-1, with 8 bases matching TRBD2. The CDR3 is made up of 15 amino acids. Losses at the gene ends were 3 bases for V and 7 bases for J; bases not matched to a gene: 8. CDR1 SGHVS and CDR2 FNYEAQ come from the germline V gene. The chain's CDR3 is CASSFEAGVPNEQFF. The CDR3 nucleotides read TGTGCCAGCAGCTTCGAAGCGGGAGTACCAAATGAGCAGTTCTTC.

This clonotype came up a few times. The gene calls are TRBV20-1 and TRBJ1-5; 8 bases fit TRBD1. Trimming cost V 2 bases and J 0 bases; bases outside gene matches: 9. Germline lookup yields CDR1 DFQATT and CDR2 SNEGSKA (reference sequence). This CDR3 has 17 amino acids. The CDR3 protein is CSARRGQGDYSNQPQHF. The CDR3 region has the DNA TGCAGTGCTAGACGTGGACAGGGAGACTATAGCAATCAGCCCCAGCATTTT.

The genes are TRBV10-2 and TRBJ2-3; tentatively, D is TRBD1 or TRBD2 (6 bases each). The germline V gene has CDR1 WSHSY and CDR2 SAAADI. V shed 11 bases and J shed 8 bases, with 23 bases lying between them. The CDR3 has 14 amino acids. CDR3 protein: CAAGGGDAGGTQYF. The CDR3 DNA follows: TGCGCCGCCGGAGGGGGAGACGCCGGCGGTACGCAGTATTTT.

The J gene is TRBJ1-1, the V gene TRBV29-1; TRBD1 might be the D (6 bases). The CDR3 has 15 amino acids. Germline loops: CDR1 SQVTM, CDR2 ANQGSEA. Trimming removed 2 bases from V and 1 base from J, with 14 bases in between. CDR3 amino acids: CSVERGTRRNTEAFF. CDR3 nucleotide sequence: TGCAGCGTTGAAAGGGGGACGAGAAGGAACACTGAAGCTTTCTTT.

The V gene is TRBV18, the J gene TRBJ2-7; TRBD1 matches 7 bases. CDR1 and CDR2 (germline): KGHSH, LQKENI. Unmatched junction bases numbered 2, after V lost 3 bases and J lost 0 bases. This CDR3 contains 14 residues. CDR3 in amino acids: CASSPRDSSYEQYV. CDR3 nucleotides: TGTGCCAGCTCACCTCGGGACAGCTCCTACGAGCAGTACGTC.

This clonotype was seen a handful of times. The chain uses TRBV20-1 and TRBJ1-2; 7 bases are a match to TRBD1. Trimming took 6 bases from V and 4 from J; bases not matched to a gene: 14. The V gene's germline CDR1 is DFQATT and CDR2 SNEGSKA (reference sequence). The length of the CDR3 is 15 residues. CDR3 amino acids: CSALRAGGTGYGYTF. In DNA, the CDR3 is TGCAGTGCCCTTAGGGCAGGGGGAACGGGCTATGGCTACACCTTC.

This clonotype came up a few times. The CDR3 region is CASSQDQNTDTQYF. In DNA form, the CDR3 reads TGCGCCAGCAGCCAAGATCAGAACACAGATACGCAGTATTTT. The chain recombines TRBV4-3 with TRBJ2-3; D gene uncertain. The CDR3 length is 14 residues. The V end lost 0 bases, the J end lost 2 bases, and 6 bases lay between the germline ends. The germline V gene has CDR1 LGHNA and CDR2 YSLEER.

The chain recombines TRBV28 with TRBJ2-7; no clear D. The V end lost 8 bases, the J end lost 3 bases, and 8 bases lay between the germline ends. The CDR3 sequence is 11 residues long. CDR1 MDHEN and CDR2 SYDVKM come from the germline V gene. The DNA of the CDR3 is TGTGCCAGCTGGGCAGGCTACGAGCAGTACTTC. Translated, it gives CASWAGYEQYF.

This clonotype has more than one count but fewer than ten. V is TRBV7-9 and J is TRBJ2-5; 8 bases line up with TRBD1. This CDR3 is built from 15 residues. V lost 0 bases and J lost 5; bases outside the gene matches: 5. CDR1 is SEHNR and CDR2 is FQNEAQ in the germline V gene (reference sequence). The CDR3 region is CASSLAGQGVETQYF. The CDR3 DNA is TGTGCCAGCAGCTTAGCTGGACAGGGTGTCGAGACCCAGTACTTC.

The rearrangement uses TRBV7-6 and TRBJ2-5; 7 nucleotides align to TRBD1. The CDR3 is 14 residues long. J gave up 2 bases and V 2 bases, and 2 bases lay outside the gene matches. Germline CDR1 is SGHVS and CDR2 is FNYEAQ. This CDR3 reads CASSLLTGQETQYF. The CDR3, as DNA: TGTGCCAGCAGCTTACTGACAGGGCAAGAGACCCAGTACTTC. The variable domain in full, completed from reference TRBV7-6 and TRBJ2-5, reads GAGVSQSPRYKVTKRGQDVALRCDPISGHVSLYWYRQALGQGPEFLTYFNYEAQQDKSGLPNDRFSAERPEGSISTLTIQRTEQRDSAMYRCASSLLTGQETQYFGPGTRLLVL.